This TCR beta chain was captured by sequencing in a study of cytomegalovirus exposure and HLA in healthy donors. 13 Jbeta primers and 60 Vbeta primers were used for the PCR. The method was immunoSEQ multiplex PCR; TCRdb's version includes in-frame clones alone and lacks a portion of them. The sample includes some 200,000 clones, 82% of them seen just once. CDR3 length equals 15 residues. Germline lookup yields CDR1 MNHNY and CDR2 SVGAGI (reference sequence). V was cut by 5 bases and J by 0 bases, with 13 bases left in between. The rearrangement joins TRBV6-6 to TRBJ1-1; D is ambiguous. The sequence came from a woman in her 50s in good health and CMV-seropositive. The material sequenced was PBMCs. The CDR3 DNA follows: TGTGCCAGCAGTCAGACGAGGGTCATGAACACTGAAGCTTTCTTT. Its translation: CASSQTRVMNTEAFF.